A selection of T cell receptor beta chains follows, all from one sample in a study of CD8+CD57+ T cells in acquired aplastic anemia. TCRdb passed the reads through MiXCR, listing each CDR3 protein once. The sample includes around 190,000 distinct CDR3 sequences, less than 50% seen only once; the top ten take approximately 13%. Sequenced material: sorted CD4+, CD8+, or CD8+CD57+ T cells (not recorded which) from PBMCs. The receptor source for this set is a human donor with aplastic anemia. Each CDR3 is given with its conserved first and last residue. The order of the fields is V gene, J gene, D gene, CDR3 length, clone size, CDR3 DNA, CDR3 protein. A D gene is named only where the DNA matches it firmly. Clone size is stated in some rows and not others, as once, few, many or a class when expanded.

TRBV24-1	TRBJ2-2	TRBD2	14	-	TGTGCCACCAAGGGCGGGGGGCAGGACGGGGAGCTGTTTTTT	CATKGGGQDGELFF
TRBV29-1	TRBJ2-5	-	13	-	TGCAGCGTGGGGGATACTCGGGGAGAGACCCAGTACTTC	CSVGDTRGETQYF
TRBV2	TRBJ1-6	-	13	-	TGTGCCAGCAGTCGGCCATATAATTCACCCCTCCACTTT	CASSRPYNSPLHF
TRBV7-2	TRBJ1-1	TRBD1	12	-	TGTGCCAGCAGCTTAGAGGGGGCAACGGCTTTCTTT	CASSLEGATAFF
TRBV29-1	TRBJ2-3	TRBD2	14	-	TGCAGCGTTGGGCTAGCGGGAGTCGCAGATACGCAGTATTTT	CSVGLAGVADTQYF
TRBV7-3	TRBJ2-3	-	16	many	TGTGCCAGCAGCTTAACAGTCGGCTCCGGCACAGATACGCAGTATTTT	CASSLTVGSGTDTQYF
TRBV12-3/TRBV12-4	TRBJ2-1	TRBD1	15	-	TGTGCCAGCAGGCTAGGACAGGGGAGGGGAGGCGAGCAGTTCTTC	CASRLGQGRGGEQFF
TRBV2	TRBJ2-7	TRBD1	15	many	TGTGCCAGCAACCAACTCGGGACAGGGCCCTACGAGCAGTACTTC	CASNQLGTGPYEQYF
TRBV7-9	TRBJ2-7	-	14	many	TGTGCCAGCAGCCCGAATGGACACCAAGGGGAGCAGTACTTC	CASSPNGHQGEQYF
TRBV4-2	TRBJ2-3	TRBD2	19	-	TGTGCCAGCAGCCCATCCCTAAGAAGCGGGAAGCTAAGCACAGATACGCAGTATTTT	CASSPSLRSGKLSTDTQYF
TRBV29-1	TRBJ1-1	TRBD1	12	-	TGCAGCGTAGCAGACAGGGGCACTGAAGCTTTCTTT	CSVADRGTEAFF
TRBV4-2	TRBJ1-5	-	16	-	TGTGCCAGCAGCCAAGGCGACAGCCTTAGCAATCAGCCCCAGCATTTT	CASSQGDSLSNQPQHF
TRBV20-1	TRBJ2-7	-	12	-	TGCAGTGCTAGTGAAGGATACTACGAGCAGTACTTC	CSASEGYYEQYF
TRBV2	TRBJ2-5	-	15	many	TGTGCCAGCAGTGGATGGGGCCTACTTGGAGAGACCCAGTACTTC	CASSGWGLLGETQYF
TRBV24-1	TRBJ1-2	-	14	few	TGTGCCCCGTGTCGCGATAAGCCTAGGTATGGCTACACCTTC	CAPCRDKPRYGYTF
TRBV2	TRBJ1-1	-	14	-	TGTGCCAGCACGCTAGCGGGGGCGAACACTGAAGCTTTCTTT	CASTLAGANTEAFF
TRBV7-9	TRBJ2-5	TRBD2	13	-	TGTGCCAGCAGCGAAGCGGGACGGGAGACCCAGTACTTC	CASSEAGRETQYF
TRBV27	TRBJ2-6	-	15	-	TGTGCCAGCAGTTTTTTAGGATCTGGGGCCAACGTCCTGACTTTC	CASSFLGSGANVLTF
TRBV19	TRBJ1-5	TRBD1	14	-	TGTGCCACTACGGGGACAGCAACCAATCAGCCCCAGCATTTT	CATTGTATNQPQHF
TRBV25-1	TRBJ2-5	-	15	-	TGTGCCAGCAGTGTGTCGGGACATAAAAAAGAGACCCAGTACTTC	CASSVSGHKKETQYF
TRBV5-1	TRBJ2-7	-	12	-	TGCGCCAGCAGCTTGCAGGGGTTAGAGCAGTACTTC	CASSLQGLEQYF
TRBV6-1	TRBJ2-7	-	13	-	TGTGCCAGCACCCCAATGAGGGGCTACGAGCAGTACTTC	CASTPMRGYEQYF